Following are 8 T cell receptor beta chains from one sample sequenced in a study of cytomegalovirus exposure and HLA in healthy donors. A multiplex PCR was run with 60 Vbeta primers and 13 Jbeta primers. Profiling relied on immunoSEQ multiplex PCR, and the TCRdb table lists in-frame clones only, not all of them. This table has under 300,000 clones, around 81% appearing once. The specimen sequenced was PBMCs. The receptor set was obtained from a woman aged 60-70 years in good health and CMV-seropositive.

This clone came up a few times. This chain joins TRBV5-1 and TRBJ2-3, with a tentative D call TRBD2 (7 bases). The CDR3 spans 14 residues. Germline loops: CDR1 SGHRS, CDR2 YFSETQ. V lost 5 bases and J lost 3, with 13 bases in between. CDR3 in amino acids: CASRAEGGTDTQYF. In DNA form, the CDR3 reads TGCGCCAGCAGAGCAGAGGGGGGGACAGATACGCAGTATTTT.

Here the CDR3 reads CASSLEPLGGLPVELFF. The CDR3 DNA reads as TGTGCCAGCAGCTTAGAGCCCCTGGGGGGACTGCCCGTGGAGCTGTTTTTT. V gene TRBV7-9 combines with J gene TRBJ2-2, with D tentatively TRBD2 (6 bases). V shed 1 base and J shed 10 bases, with 22 bases lying between them. The CDR3 length is 17 residues. Germline-derived CDR1 and CDR2 are SEHNR and FQNEAQ (reference sequence).

A single count supports this clone. The CDR3 protein is CASSYSTGGETQYF. The CDR3 DNA reads as TGTGCCAGCAGTTACTCTACAGGGGGGGAGACCCAGTACTTC. This chain joins TRBV6-5 and TRBJ2-5; 8 bases match TRBD1. V was pared by 0 bases and J by 5 bases, with 2 bases of the junction left unmatched. The CDR3 consists of 14 residues. Germline V gene data show CDR1 as MNHEY and CDR2 as SVGAGI.

The chain carries TRBV5-1 and TRBJ1-2, with D perhaps matching TRBD1 (6 bases). This CDR3 comprises 14 residues. V was pared by 4 bases and J by 2 bases, with 12 bases between. Germline loops: CDR1 SGHRS, CDR2 YFSETQ. The CDR3 here is CASSPDRPNYGYTF. As DNA, the CDR3 is TGCGCCAGCAGCCCTGACAGGCCAAACTATGGCTACACCTTC. The full variable domain, in which reference TRBV5-1 and TRBJ1-2 provide the parts outside the CDR3, is KAGVTQTPRYLIKTRGQQVTLSCSPISGHRSVSWYQQTPGQGLQFLFEYFSETQRNKGNFPGRFSGRQFSNSRSEMNVSTLELGDSALYLCASSPDRPNYGYTFGSGTRLTVV.

The V and J genes are TRBV7-9 and TRBJ1-2; 8 bases agree with TRBD1. This CDR3 region has 14 residues. The germline gives CDR1 SEHNR, CDR2 FQNEAQ (reference sequence). After removal of 1 base from V and 6 bases from J, the junction contained 4 bases not matched to a gene. Written as DNA, the CDR3 is TGTGCCAGCAGCTTAGGGTCAGGGGGCCATGGCTACACCTTC. Protein product: CASSLGSGGHGYTF.

The chain links TRBV30 to TRBJ2-7; D is undetermined. The V and J ends lost 0 bases and 4 bases respectively, with 10 bases between them. CDR3 size: 13 residues. CDR1 and CDR2 from the germline V gene are GTSNPN and SVGIG (reference sequence). DNA for the CDR3: TGTGCCTGGAGTGTAGATACCGCGTACGAGCAGTACTTC. The encoded protein is CAWSVDTAYEQYF.

The rearrangement uses TRBV6-1 and TRBJ2-7; 8 bases align to TRBD2. CDR1 is MNHNS and CDR2 is SASEGT in the germline V gene. The CDR3 totals 15 residues. Unmatched junction bases numbered 12, after V lost 8 bases and J lost 3 bases. The DNA of the CDR3 is TGTGCCAGCTCCCCGGGGGGGATGATAAGCTACGAGCAGTACTTC. Its protein is CASSPGGMISYEQYF.

The chain carries TRBV18 and TRBJ1-5, with 7 bases aligning to TRBD1. V lost 4 bases and J lost 6; bases outside the gene matches: 6. The CDR3 extends over 14 amino acids. Germline V CDR1 and CDR2: KGHSH, LQKENI. The CDR3 region is CASSLTGSVQPQHF. The CDR3 coding sequence is TGTGCCAGCTCACTGACAGGGTCTGTTCAGCCCCAGCATTTT.